This TCR beta chain came from a study of cytomegalovirus exposure and HLA in healthy donors (dated by TCRdb to the late 2010s). Describing the broader study: An earlier analysis of some 550 of the donors reported about 250 Gb of sequence data and some 120 million unique TCR beta sequences from around 200 million T cells. An early release covering about 600 HLA-typed donors comprised 300 to 350 gigabases of sequencing data and around 86 million unique TCR sequences. The genetic ancestry cluster associated with self-reported Caucasian donors included 81% of the roughly 390 genotyped donors. The aim of the study was to test whether cataloging public T cell receptors could identify signatures of past pathogen exposure. The study profiled the T cell repertoires of 666 subjects by immunosequencing and related them to cytomegalovirus serostatus. A separate validation cohort of some 130 different subjects was used in addition to the approximately 640-subject first cohort. To predict cytomegalovirus infection status, the study combined high-throughput TCR immunosequencing, statistical association of individual TCRs with disease status, and machine learning. To study patterns of TCR occurrence, a later analysis re-analyzed previously published TCR beta repertoires from 666 donors and added high-resolution HLA genotyping. In the later analysis, no new phenotypic data were used to find candidate immune exposures; instead, reliance was placed on TCR beta sequences and their occurrence across donors. To decide whether each TCR beta V gene segment behaved as functional or pseudogenic, an earlier analysis of 587 of the donors relied on high-throughput TCR beta sequencing. Alongside the repertoire data, information on donor age, sex, ethnicity and CMV serostatus was compiled. A later genetic analysis took genome-wide SNP genotypes for about 65% of the 666 donors and used that subset as a discovery cohort. All discovery cohort repertoires had been generated using a single sequencing platform. Both class I and class II loci were covered by HLA typing, at four-digit resolution. The number of typed donors differed by locus: about 629-630 for A, B, C, DRB1 and DQB1; 500 to 550 for DQA1; some 590 for DPA1; and 400 to 480 for DPB1. Because of strong linkage in the cohort, roughly 5 DR-DQ haplotypes were treated as single units for association and clustering. Among under 450 genotyped donors of the cohort, an average of approximately 250,000 unique TCR beta nucleotide sequences were sequenced per donor, around 20% of them non-productive. Summary of the overall study and its limitations: In a later genetic analysis, a missense DCLRE1C variant was associated with V-gene and J-gene trimming of TCR beta chains, and the association was replicated in an independent cohort. Assigning TCR associations to individual alleles was difficult when HLA alleles, especially DR and DQ, strongly co-occurred. A later analysis reported that several top co-occurrence clusters appeared linked to parvovirus B19, influenza, CMV and Epstein-Barr virus. Roughly 15 rarely observed V segments, including chromosome 9 orphons, were excluded from the earlier analysis of several hundred of the donors because counts were too low. Because the 87-base-pair reads could not distinguish some IMGT-functional V segments, including TRBV6-2 and TRBV6-3, those segments were excluded. In a later analysis, around 17,000 TCR beta sequences were associated with specific HLA alleles at a false discovery rate of 0.05. Across donors, most TCR sequences were observed very rarely, whereas some public TCRs were present in many individuals. A further reported finding was that TCR beta sequences accurately predicted the HLA-A and HLA-B alleles for most subjects in the first cohort. In both the original and validation cohorts, the classifier was reported to diagnose cytomegalovirus status with high specificity and sensitivity. Correlated functional status among segregating V segments might reflect linkage disequilibrium, but an unknown experimental factor could not be ruled out. The study listed 164 TCR beta chains as associated with cytomegalovirus. Compared with equally common non-associated chains, HLA-associated TCR beta chains in a later analysis were more clonally expanded and had lower generation probabilities. The authors suggested that the approach could potentially be extended to other disease states and immunological phenotypes. Because some donors lacked HLA typing at each locus, the association tests relied only on the typed subset. Broadly in line with IMGT annotations, most TCR beta V segments showed up in productive rearrangements about 87% or about 30% of the time in an earlier analysis of around 550 of the donors. Only TCR beta chains were sequenced in this cohort, and the absence of alpha or paired-chain data limited detectable features. A later genetic analysis reported fewer N-insertions in productive TCRs among donors in an Asian-associated ancestry cluster than the roughly 620-donor mean. A cluster of highly shared sequence variants was judged likely to represent a technical artifact of the sequencing pipeline. According to a later analysis, TCR association rates differed among HLA loci, with DRB1 alleles showing the most associated TCRs and HLA-C alleles showing the fewest. Three of the identified cytomegalovirus-associated TCR beta chains were confirmed in vitro to be specific for cytomegalovirus antigens. Most CMV-associated TCR beta chains appeared to be HLA-restricted in a later analysis, and the HLA associations seemed to be driven largely by CMV exposure. For the cohort, immune exposure information was limited to CMV serostatus. Roughly uniform sequencing depth across donors was assumed in presence/absence analyses, although this assumption may not hold.

V is clipped by 5 bases and J by 1 base, and the sequence between their germline boundaries is 11 bases long. The CDR3 sequence holds 14 residues, the cysteine and phenylalanine included. The kept DNA is CDR3 alone, 42 bases in frame from the first base. Per the germline V gene (reference sequence), LNHDA is the CDR1 and SQIVND is the CDR2. The cohort consisted of approximately 690 healthy bone marrow donors. At the time of sampling, every cohort member was nominally healthy, though immune exposures that went unrecorded were likely present. The donor was CMV seronegative and was included in the group of several hundred seronegative cohort members. A peripheral blood sample was collected from each donor, and TCR beta sequencing was performed on peripheral blood mononuclear cells. Genomic DNA extraction from the blood cell samples was performed with the Qiagen DNeasy Blood Extraction Kit. Worth noting for this clone: Its target antigen remains unknown. No much larger clonotype is one base removed from it; base qualities were not supplied.

Libraries were made using the immunoSEQ multiplex PCR assay. For the multiplex PCR, a mixture combining 60 forward primers for TCR Vbeta segments and 13 reverse primers for TCR Jbeta segments was used. A multiplex PCR assay on genomic DNA amplified the CDR3 region of rearranged TCR beta genes. The Illumina HiSeq System was used to sequence the amplified TCR beta libraries as 87-base-pair reads. Turning to the authors' computational methods: A later analysis tallied 75 million to 85 million unique TCR beta chains across the 660 or so repertoires, and around 9.9 million of those chains were shared by two or more donors. A nearest-neighbor algorithm error-corrected the raw reads and collapsed the reads into unique sequences, merging closely related sequences to remove PCR and sequencing errors. Alignment of CDR3 sequences to IMGT reference sequences was used to assign V, D and J gene segments. For a sequence to be retained, at least a six-nucleotide match to both a V gene segment and a J gene segment was required. A rearrangement counted as productive if the CDR3 had no stop codons and remained in frame with V and J, and every other rearrangement counted as non-productive. CDR3 was defined according to IMGT convention as the region running from the second conserved V-encoded cysteine to the conserved J-encoded phenylalanine. In an earlier analysis of more than 550 of the donors, sequences lacking an unambiguous match to a single V gene segment were excluded. An earlier analysis of 587 of the donors classified V segments as functional when productive rearrangements were above 56.7% and as segregating when the standard deviation between donors was above 5%. A statistical classification framework was built for diagnosing cytomegalovirus status from the catalog of TCR beta chain sequences. V and J gene assignment, in a later analysis, came from comparing TCR nucleotide sequences with IMGT/GENE-DB human TR gene sequences. The TCRdist pipeline was used in a later analysis to assign CDR3 sequences and most-parsimonious VDJ recombination scenarios. In a later analysis, every TCR beta chain was defined by the combination of its CDR3 amino acid sequence and its V-gene family, and reads without a unique V-gene family were dropped. In a later analysis, nearly 600 highly shared, low-generation-probability nucleotide sequences were removed to address suspected cross-contamination and a sequencing artifact. In a later analysis, a clonal expansion index was calculated for each public chain from normalized within-repertoire ranks of inferred template counts. Generation probabilities in a later analysis came from a VDJ recombination model fitted to out-of-frame rearrangements, and those results were checked against IGoR. Hypergeometric tests were used in a later analysis to score TCR-TCR, TCR-HLA and TCR-CMV co-occurrence, with a repertoire-size bias correction applied to the TCR pairs. In a later analysis, false discovery rates were estimated by permuting HLA or CMV assignments 20 times. In a later analysis, co-occurring TCRs were grouped using DBSCAN, and TCRdist sequence similarity was added for clustering within HLA-allele-positive subsets. Co-occurrence clustering excluded repertoires with fewer than 30,000 or more than 120,000 public chains, plus five with anomalous nucleotide sharing. TCRdb carries this immuneACCESS record with in-frame sequences only. Its versions omit some clonotypes, under half of them owing to an unresolved V gene in the studies checked, with the rest unexplained. V, J and clone size derive from that table, while D and trimming were established from the DNA sequence. The sample table contains some 160,000 clones; only one count was recorded for roughly 90% of them. Nearly 2% of the sample is taken by the ten largest.

The sequencing sample was made of PBMCs. The clonotype originates from a woman aged 18 to 35 in good health and CMV-seronegative. In this chain, TRBV19 is recombined with TRBJ1-1, with no confident D gene call. The CDR3 reads CASSASVGNTEAFF. The DNA reads TGTGCCAGTAGTGCTTCAGTTGGGAACACTGAAGCTTTCTTT. The full variable domain, completed from the reference TRBV19 and TRBJ1-1 proteins outside the CDR3, reads DGGITQSPKYLFRKEGQNVTLSCEQNLNHDAMYWYRQDPGQGLRLIYYSQIVNDFQKGDIAEGYSVSREKKESFPLTVTSAQKNPTAFYLCASSASVGNTEAFFGQGTRLTVV.